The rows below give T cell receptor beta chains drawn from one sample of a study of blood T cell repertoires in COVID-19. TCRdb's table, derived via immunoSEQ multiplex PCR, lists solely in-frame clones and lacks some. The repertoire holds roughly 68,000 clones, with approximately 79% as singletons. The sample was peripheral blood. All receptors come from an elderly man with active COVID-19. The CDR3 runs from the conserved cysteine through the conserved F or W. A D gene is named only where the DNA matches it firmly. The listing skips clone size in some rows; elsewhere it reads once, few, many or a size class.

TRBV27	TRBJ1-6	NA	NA	CASSAGSSNSPLHF	TGTGCCAGCAGTGCCGGGTCTTCTAATTCACCCCTCCACTTT
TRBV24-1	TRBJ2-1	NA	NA	CATRDKSYNEQFF	TGTGCCACCAGGGACAAATCCTACAATGAGCAGTTCTTC
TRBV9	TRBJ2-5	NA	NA	CASSVGQSETQYF	TGTGCCAGCAGCGTAGGGCAGTCAGAGACCCAGTACTTC
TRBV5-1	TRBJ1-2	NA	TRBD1	CASSSSGGRSYGYTF	TGCGCCAGCAGCTCTTCAGGGGGCCGGAGCTATGGCTACACCTTC
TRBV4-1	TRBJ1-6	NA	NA	CASRSSYNSPLHF	TGCGCCAGCCGGAGCTCCTATAATTCACCCCTCCACTTT
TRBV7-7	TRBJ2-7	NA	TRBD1	CASSLDRGREQYF	TGTGCTAGCAGCTTAGATAGGGGGCGCGAGCAGTACTTC
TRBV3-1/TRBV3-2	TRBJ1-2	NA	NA	CASSQEWSTGYLGYTF	TGTGCCAGCAGCCAAGAATGGTCTACAGGGTATTTAGGCTACACCTTC
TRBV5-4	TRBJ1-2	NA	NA	CASSSGLNYGYTF	TGTGCCAGCAGTTCTGGACTGAACTATGGCTACACCTTC
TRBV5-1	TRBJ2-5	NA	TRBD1	CASSLTGTGETAQYF	TGCGCCAGCAGCTTAACCGGGACAGGCGAGACTGCCCAGTACTTC
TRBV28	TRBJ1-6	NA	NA	CASSISDSPLHF	TGTGCCAGCAGTATAAGCGATTCACCCCTCCACTTT
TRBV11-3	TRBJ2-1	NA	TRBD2	CASSLVTSGEQFF	TGTGCCAGCAGCTTAGTGACTAGCGGAGAGCAGTTCTTC
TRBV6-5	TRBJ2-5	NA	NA	CASKQGENQETQYF	TGTGCCAGCAAGCAGGGCGAAAATCAAGAGACCCAGTACTTC
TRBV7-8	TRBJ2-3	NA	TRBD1	CASSLVWTGSTDTQYF	TGTGCCAGCAGCTTAGTCTGGACAGGGAGCACAGATACGCAGTATTTT
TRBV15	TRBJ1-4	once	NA	CATSSAREGGSFKEKLFF	TGTGCCACCAGCAGTGCGAGGGAGGGTGGCAGTTTCAAAGAAAAACTGTTTTTT
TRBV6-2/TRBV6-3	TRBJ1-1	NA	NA	CASSYTVVTVGGFGTEAFF	TGTGCCAGCAGTTACACGGTCGTGACTGTTGGTGGGTTCGGCACTGAAGCTTTCTTT
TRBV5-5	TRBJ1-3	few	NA	CASSLQGSGNTIYF	TGTGCCAGCAGCTTACAGGGTTCTGGAAACACCATATATTTT
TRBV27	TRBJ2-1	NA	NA	CASSLSGTPYNEQFF	TGTGCCAGCAGTCTATCCGGGACACCTTACAATGAGCAGTTCTTC